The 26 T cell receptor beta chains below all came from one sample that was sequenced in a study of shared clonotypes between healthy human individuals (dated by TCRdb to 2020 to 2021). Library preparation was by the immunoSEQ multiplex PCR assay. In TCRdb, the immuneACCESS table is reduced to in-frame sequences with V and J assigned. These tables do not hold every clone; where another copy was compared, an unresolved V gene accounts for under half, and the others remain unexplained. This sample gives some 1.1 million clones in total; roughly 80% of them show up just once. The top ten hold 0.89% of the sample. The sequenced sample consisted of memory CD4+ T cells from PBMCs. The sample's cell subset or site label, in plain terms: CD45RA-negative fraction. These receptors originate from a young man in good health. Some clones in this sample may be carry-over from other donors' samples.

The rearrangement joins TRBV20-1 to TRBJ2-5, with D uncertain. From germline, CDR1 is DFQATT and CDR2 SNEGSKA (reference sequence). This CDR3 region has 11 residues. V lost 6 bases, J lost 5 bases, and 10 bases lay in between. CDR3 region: CSAGDGETQYF. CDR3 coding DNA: TGCAGTGCCGGAGACGGGGAGACCCAGTACTTC.

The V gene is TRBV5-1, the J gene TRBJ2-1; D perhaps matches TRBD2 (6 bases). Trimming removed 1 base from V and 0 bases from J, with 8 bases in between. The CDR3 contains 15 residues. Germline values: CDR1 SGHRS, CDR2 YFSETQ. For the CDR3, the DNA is TGCGCCAGCAGCTTGACGGGAGCCTCCTACAATGAGCAGTTCTTC. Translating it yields CASSLTGASYNEQFF.

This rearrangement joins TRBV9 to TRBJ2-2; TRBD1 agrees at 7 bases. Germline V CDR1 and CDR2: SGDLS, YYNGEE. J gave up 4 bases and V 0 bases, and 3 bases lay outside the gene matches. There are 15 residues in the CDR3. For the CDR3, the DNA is TGTGCCAGCAGCGTAGCTGGGACAGCCACCGGGGAGCTGTTTTTT. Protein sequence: CASSVAGTATGELFF.

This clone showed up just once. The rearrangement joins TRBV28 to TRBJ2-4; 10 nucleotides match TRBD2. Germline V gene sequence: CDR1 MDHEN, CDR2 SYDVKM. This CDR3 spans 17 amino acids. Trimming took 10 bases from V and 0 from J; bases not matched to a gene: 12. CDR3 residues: CATGTSGTLLAKNIQYF. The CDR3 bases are TGTGCCACCGGAACTAGCGGGACCCTACTAGCCAAAAACATTCAGTACTTC.

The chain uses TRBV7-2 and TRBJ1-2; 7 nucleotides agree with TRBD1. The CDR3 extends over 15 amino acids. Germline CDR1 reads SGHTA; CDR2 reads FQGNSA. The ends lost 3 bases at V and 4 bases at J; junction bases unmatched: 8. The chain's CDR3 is CASSFNRGGTYGYTF. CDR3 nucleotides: TGTGCCAGCAGCTTCAACAGGGGTGGGACCTATGGCTACACCTTC. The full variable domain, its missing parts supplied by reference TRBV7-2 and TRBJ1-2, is GAGVSQSPSNKVTEKGKDVELRCDPISGHTALYWYRQSLGQGLEFLIYFQGNSAPDKSGLPSDRFSAERTGGSVSTLTIQRTQQEDSAVYLCASSFNRGGTYGYTFGSGTRLTVV.

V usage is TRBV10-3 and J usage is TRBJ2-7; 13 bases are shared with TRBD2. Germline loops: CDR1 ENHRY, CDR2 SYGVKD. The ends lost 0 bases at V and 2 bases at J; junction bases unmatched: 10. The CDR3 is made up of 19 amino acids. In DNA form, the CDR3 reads TGTGCCATCAGTGAGTCGATAGGACTAGCGGGAGCGAAGGCCTACGAGCAGTACTTC. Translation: CAISESIGLAGAKAYEQYF.

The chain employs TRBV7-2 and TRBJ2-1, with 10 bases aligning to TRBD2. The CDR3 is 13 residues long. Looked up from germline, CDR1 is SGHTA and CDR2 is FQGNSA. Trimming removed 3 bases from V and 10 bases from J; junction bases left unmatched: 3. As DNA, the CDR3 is TGTGCCAGCAGCTTGTATAGCGGGAGGGAGCAGTTCTTC. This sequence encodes CASSLYSGREQFF.

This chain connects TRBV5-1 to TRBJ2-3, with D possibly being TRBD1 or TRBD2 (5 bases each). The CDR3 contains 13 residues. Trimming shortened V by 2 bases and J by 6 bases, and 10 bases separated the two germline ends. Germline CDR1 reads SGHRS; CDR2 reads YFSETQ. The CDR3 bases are TGCGCCAGCAGCTTAAGGGACGACGATACGCAGTATTTT. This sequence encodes CASSLRDDDTQYF. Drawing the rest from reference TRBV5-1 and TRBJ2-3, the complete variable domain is KAGVTQTPRYLIKTRGQQVTLSCSPISGHRSVSWYQQTPGQGLQFLFEYFSETQRNKGNFPGRFSGRQFSNSRSEMNVSTLELGDSALYLCASSLRDDDTQYFGPGTRLTVL.

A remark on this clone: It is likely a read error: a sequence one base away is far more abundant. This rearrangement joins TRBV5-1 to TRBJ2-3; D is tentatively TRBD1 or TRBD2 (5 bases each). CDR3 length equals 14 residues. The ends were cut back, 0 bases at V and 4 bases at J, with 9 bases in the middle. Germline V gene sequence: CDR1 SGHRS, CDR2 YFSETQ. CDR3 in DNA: TGCGCCAGCAGCTTGGGTCGGGGCCCAGATACGCAGTATTTT. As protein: CASSLGRGPDTQYF.

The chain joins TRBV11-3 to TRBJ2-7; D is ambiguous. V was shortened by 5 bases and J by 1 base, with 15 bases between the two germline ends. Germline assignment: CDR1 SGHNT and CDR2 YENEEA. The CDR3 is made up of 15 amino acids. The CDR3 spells CASSPKGDSSYEQYF. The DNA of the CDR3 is TGTGCCAGCAGCCCCAAGGGTGACTCATCCTACGAGCAGTACTTC.

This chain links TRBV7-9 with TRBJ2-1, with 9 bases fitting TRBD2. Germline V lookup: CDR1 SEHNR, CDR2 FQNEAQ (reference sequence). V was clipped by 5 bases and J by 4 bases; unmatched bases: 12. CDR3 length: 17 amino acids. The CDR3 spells CASSLVVGLAGYNEQFF. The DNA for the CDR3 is TGTGCCAGCAGCCTCGTCGTAGGGCTAGCGGGATACAATGAGCAGTTCTTC. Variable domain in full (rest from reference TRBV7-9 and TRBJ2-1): DTGVSQNPRHKITKRGQNVTFRCDPISEHNRLYWYRQTLGQGPEFLTYFQNEAQLEKSRLLSDRFSAERPKGSFSTLEIQRTEQGDSAMYLCASSLVVGLAGYNEQFFGPGTRLTVL.

In DNA, the CDR3 is TGTGCCAGCTCGAGAGGACAGGGCATGGTGTTTGACGAGCAGTACTTC. This gives the protein CASSRGQGMVFDEQYF. This chain joins TRBV28 and TRBJ2-7, with TRBD1 matching 8 bases. This CDR3 has 16 residues. Per germline, CDR1 MDHEN and CDR2 SYDVKM. Trimming cost V 8 bases and J 5 bases; bases outside gene matches: 17.

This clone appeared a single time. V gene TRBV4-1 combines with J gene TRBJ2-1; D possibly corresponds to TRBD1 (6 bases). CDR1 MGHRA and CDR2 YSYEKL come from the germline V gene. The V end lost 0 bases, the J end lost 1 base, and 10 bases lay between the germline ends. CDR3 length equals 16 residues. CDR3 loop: CASSQDPGQSYNEQFF. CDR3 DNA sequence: TGCGCCAGCAGCCAAGATCCCGGACAGTCCTACAATGAGCAGTTCTTC.

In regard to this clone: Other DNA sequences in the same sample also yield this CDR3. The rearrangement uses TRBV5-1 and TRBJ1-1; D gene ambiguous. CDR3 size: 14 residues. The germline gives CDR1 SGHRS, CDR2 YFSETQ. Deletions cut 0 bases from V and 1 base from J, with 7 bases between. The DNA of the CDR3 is TGCGCCAGCAGCTTGGACGCGGGGAACACTGAAGCTTTCTTT. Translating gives CASSLDAGNTEAFF.

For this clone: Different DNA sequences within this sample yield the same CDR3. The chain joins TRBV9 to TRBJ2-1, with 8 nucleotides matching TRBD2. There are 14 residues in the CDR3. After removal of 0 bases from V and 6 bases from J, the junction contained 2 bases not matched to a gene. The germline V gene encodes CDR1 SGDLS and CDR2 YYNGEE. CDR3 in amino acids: CASSVAGGPNEQFF. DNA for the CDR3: TGTGCCAGCAGCGTAGCGGGAGGGCCCAATGAGCAGTTCTTC.

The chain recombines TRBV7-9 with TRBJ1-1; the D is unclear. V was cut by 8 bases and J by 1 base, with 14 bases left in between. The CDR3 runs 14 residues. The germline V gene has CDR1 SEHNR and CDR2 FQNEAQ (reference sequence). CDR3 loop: CASARDGENTEAFF. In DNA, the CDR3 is TGTGCCAGCGCACGAGACGGGGAGAACACTGAAGCTTTCTTT.

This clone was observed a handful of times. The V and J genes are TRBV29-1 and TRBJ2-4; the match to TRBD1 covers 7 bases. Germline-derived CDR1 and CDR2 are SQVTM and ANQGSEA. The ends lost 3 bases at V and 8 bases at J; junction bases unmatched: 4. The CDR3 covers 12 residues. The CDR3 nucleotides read TGCAGCGTTGAGACAGGGAGTGACATTCAGTACTTC. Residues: CSVETGSDIQYF. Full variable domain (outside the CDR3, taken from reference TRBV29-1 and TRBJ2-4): SAVISQKPSRDICQRGTSLTIQCQVDSQVTMMFWYRQQPGQSLTLIATANQGSEATYESGFVIDKFPISRPNLTFSTLTVSNMSPEDSSIYLCSVETGSDIQYFGAGTRLSVL.

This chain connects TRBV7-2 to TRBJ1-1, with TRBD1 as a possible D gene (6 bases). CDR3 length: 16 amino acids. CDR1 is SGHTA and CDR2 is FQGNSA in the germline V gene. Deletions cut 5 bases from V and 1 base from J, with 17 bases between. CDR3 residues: CASSAYRAGGNTEAFF. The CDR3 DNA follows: TGTGCCAGCAGCGCCTACAGGGCAGGAGGGAACACTGAAGCTTTCTTT.

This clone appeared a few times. CDR3 nucleotide sequence: TGTGCCAGCAGCCGGGGCTCTAGCGGGTTCTCCTACGAGCAGTACTTC. Translated, it gives CASSRGSSGFSYEQYF. The chain employs TRBV11-2 and TRBJ2-7; TRBD2 matches at 8 bases. CDR3 length: 16 residues. After removal of 5 bases from V and 0 bases from J, the junction contained 9 bases not matched to a gene. The germline CDR1 and CDR2 sequences are SGHAT and FQNNGV.

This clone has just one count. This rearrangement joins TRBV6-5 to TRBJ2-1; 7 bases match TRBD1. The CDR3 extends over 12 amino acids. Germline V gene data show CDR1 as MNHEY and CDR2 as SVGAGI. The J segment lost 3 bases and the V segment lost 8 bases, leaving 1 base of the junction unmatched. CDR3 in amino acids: CASGDSYNEQFF. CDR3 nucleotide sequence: TGTGCCAGCGGGGACAGCTACAATGAGCAGTTCTTC.

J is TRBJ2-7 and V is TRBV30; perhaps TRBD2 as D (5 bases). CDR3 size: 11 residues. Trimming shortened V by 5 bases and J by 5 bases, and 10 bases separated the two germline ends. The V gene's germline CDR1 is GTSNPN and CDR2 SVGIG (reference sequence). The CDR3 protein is CAWQLGDEQYF. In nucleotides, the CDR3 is TGTGCCTGGCAGCTCGGGGACGAGCAGTACTTC.

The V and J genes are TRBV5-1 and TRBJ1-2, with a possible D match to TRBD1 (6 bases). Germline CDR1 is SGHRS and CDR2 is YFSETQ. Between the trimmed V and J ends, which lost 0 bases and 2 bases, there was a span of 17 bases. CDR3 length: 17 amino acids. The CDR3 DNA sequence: TGCGCCAGCAGCTTGGTGGGGGGGCCGTCCCCGAACTATGGCTACACCTTC. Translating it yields CASSLVGGPSPNYGYTF.

The CDR3 region has the DNA TGCGCCAGCAGCGGGGCAGGCCCCGTACAAGAGACCCAGTACTTC. As protein: CASSGAGPVQETQYF. J is TRBJ2-5 and V is TRBV5-1, with D perhaps matching TRBD1 (5 bases). From germline, CDR1 is SGHRS and CDR2 YFSETQ. The CDR3 is 15 residues long. V was pared by 4 bases and J by 2 bases, with 15 bases between.

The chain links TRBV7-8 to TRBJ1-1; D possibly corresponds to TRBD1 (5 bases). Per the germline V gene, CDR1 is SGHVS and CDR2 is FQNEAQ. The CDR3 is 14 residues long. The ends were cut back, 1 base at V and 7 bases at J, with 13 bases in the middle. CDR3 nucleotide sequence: TGTGCCAGCAGCTTAGGTGGGGGGTATGGTGAAGCTTTCTTT. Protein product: CASSLGGGYGEAFF.

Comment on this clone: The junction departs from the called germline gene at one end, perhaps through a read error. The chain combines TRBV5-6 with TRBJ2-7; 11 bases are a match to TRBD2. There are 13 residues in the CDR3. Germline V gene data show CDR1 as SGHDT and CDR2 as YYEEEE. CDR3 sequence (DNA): TGTGCCAGCAGCTTGGATAGAGGGACTAGCGGTATCTTC. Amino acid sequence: CASSLDRGTSGIF.

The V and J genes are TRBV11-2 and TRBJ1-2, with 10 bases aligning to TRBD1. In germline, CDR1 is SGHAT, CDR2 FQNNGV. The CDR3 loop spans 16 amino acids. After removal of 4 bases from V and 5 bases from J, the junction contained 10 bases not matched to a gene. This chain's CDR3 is CASSSTGTGDLYGYTF. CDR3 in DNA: TGTGCCAGCAGCTCTACGGGGACAGGGGACCTATATGGCTACACCTTC.